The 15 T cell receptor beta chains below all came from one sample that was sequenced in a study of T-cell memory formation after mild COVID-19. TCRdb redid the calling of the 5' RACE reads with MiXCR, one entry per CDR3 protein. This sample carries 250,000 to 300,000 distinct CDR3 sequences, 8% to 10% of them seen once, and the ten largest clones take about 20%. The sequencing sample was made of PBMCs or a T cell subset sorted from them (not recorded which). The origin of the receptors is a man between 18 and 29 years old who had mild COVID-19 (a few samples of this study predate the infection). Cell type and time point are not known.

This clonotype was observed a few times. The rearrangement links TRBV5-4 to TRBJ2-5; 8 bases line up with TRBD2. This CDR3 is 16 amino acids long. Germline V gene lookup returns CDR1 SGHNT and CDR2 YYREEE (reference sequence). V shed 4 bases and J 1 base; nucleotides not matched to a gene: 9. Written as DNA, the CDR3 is TGTGCCAGCAGCCTTCGACTAGCGTCGGGCCAAGAGACCCAGTACTTC. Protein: CASSLRLASGQETQYF.

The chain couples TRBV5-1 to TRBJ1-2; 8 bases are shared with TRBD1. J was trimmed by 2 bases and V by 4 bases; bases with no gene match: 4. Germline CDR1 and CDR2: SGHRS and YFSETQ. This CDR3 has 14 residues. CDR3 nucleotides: TGCGCCAGCAGCGTTCGGACAGGGAACTATGGCTACACCTTC. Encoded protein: CASSVRTGNYGYTF.

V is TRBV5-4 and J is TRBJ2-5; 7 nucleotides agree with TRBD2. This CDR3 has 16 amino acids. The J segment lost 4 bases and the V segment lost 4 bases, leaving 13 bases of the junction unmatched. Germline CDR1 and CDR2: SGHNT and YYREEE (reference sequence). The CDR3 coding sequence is TGTGCCAGCAGCCCGAATTTGGCGGGAGTACCAGAGACCCAGTACTTC. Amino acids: CASSPNLAGVPETQYF.

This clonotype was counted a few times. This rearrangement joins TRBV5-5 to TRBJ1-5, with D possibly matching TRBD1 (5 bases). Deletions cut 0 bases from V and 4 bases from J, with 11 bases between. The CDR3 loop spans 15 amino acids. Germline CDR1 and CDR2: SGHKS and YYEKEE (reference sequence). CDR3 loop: CASSLVGVINQPQHF. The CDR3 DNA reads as TGTGCCAGCAGCTTGGTGGGGGTTATAAATCAGCCCCAGCATTTT.

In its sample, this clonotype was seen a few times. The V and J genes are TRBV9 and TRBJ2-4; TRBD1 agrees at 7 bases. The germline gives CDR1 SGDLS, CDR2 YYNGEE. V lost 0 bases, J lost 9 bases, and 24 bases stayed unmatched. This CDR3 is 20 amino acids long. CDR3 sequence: CASSVASPHYIGTAVSIQYF. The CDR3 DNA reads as TGTGCCAGCAGCGTAGCATCACCGCACTACATTGGGACAGCCGTGAGCATTCAGTACTTC. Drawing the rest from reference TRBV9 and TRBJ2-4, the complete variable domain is DSGVTQTPKHLITATGQRVTLRCSPRSGDLSVYWYQQSLDQGLQFLIQYYNGEERAKGNILERFSAQQFPDLHSELNLSSLELGDSALYFCASSVASPHYIGTAVSIQYFGAGTRLSVL.

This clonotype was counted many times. CDR3 residues: CASSQATGYPNTEAFF. The CDR3 coding sequence is TGCGCCAGCAGCCAAGCGACTGGATACCCTAACACTGAAGCTTTCTTT. V and J are TRBV4-3 and TRBJ1-1; D not certain. Looked up from germline, CDR1 is LGHNA and CDR2 is YSLEER. The length of the CDR3 is 16 residues. Trimming took 1 base from V and 2 from J, leaving 14 bases between them.

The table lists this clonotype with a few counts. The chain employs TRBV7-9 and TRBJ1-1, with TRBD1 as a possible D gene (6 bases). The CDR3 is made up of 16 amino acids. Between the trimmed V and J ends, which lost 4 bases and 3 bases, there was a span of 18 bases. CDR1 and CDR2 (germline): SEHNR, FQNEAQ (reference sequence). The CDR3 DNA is TGTGCCAGCAGCTCACAACGGGGGGGCCAGGACACTGAAGCTTTCTTT. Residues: CASSSQRGGQDTEAFF.

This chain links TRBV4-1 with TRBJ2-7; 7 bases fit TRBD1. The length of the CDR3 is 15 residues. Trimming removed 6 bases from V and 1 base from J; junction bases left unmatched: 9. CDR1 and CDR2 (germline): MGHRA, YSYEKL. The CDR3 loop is CASSPGQQRSYEQYF. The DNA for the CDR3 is TGCGCCAGCAGTCCGGGACAGCAGAGGTCCTACGAGCAGTACTTC.

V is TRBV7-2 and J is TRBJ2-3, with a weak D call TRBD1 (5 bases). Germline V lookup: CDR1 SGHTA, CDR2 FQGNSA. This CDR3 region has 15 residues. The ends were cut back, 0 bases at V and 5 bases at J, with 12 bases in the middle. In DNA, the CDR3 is TGTGCCAGCAGCTTAGCACTCCAGGGCGGAGATACGCAGTATTTT. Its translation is CASSLALQGGDTQYF. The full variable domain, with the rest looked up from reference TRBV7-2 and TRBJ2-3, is GAGVSQSPSNKVTEKGKDVELRCDPISGHTALYWYRQSLGQGLEFLIYFQGNSAPDKSGLPSDRFSAERTGGSVSTLTIQRTQQEDSAVYLCASSLALQGGDTQYFGPGTRLTVL.

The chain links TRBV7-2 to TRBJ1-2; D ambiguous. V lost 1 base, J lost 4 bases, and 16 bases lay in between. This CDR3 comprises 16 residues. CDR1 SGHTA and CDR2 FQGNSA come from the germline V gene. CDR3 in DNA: TGTACCAGCAGCTTAGAGGCGGGCAGGAAGACCTATGGCTACACCTTC. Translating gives CTSSLEAGRKTYGYTF.

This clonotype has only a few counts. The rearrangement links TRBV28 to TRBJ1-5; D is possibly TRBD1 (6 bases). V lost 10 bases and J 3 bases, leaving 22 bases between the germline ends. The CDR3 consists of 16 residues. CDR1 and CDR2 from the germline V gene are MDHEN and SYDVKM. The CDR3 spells CAIVPSTGWNNQPQHF. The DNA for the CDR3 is TGTGCCATCGTACCTTCTACAGGGTGGAACAATCAGCCCCAGCATTTT.

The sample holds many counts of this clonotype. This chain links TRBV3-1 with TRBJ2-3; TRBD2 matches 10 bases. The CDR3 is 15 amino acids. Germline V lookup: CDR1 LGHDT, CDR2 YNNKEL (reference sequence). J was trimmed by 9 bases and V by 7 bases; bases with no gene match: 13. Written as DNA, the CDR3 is TGTGCCAGCACCTCAGTAGTAGCGGGGGGCCGAACGCAGTATTTT. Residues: CASTSVVAGGRTQYF.

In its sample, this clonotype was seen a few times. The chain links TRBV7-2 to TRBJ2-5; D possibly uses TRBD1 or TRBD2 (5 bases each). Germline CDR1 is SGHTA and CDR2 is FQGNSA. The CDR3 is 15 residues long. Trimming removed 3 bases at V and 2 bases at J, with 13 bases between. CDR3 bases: TGTGCCAGCAGCTTCTATAGGGACCCACAAGAGACCCAGTACTTC. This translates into CASSFYRDPQETQYF.

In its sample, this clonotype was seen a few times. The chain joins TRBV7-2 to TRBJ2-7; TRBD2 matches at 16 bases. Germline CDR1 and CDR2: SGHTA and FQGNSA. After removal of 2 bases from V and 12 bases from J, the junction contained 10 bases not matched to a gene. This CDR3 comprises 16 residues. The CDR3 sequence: CASSLSFGTSGGARYF. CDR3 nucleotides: TGTGCCAGCAGCTTAAGTTTCGGGACTAGCGGGGGGGCGCGGTACTTC.

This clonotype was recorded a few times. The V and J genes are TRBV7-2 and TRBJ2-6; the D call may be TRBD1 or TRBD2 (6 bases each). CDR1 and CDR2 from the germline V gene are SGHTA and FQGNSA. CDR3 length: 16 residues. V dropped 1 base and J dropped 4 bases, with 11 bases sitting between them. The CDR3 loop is CASSLGGAFGANVLTF. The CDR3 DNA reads TGTGCCAGCAGCTTAGGGGGGGCGTTCGGGGCCAACGTCCTGACTTTC.